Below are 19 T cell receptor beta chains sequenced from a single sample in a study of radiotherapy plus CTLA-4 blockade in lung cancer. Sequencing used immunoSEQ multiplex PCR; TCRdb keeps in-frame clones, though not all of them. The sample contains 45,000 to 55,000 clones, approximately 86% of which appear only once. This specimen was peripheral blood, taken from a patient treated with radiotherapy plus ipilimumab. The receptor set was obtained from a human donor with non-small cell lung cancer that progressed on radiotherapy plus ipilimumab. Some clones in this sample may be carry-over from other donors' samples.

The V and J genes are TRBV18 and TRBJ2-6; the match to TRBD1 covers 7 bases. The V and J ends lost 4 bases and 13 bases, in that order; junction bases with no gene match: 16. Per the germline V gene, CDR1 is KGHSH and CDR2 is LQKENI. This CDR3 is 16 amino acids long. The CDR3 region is CASSQFPGQSQIVLTF. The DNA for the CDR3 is TGTGCCAGCTCACAATTCCCGGGACAGTCCCAAATTGTCCTGACTTTC.

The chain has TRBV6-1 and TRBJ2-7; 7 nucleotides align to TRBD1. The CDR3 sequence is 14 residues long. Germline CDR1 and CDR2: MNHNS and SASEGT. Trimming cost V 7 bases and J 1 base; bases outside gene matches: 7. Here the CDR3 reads CASTPGTVSYEQYF. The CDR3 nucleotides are TGTGCCAGCACCCCCGGGACAGTATCCTACGAGCAGTACTTC.

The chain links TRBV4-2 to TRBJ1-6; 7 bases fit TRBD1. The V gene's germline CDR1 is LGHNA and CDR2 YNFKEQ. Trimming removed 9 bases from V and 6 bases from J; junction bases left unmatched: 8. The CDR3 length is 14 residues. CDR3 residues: CASAQGWGNSPLHF. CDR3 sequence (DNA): TGTGCCAGTGCACAGGGGTGGGGTAATTCACCCCTCCACTTT.

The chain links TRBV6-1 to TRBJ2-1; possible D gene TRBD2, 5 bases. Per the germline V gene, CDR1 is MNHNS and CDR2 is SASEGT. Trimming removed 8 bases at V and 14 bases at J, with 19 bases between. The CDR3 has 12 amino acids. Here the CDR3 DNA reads TGTGCCAGCCTCAACAGCCCGGGAATGGAGTTCTTC. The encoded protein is CASLNSPGMEFF.

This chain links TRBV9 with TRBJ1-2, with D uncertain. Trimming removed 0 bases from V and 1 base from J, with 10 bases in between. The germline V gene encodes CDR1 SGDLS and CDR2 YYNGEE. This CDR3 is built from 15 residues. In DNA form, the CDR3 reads TGTGCCAGCAGCGTAGGGGCGGACTTTAACTATGGCTACACCTTC. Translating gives CASSVGADFNYGYTF.

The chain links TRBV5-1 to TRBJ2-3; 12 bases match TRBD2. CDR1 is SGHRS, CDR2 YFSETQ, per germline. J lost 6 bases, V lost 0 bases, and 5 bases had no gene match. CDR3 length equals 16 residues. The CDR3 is CASSLGLAGEGDTQYF. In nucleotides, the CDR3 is TGCGCCAGCAGCTTGGGACTAGCGGGAGAAGGCGATACGCAGTATTTT. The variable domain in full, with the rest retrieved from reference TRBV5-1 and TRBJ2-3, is KAGVTQTPRYLIKTRGQQVTLSCSPISGHRSVSWYQQTPGQGLQFLFEYFSETQRNKGNFPGRFSGRQFSNSRSEMNVSTLELGDSALYLCASSLGLAGEGDTQYFGPGTRLTVL.

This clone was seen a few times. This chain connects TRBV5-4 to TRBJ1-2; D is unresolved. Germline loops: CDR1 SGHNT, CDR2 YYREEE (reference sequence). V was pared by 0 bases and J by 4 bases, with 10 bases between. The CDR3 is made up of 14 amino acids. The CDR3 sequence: CASSLAAESYGYTF. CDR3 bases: TGTGCCAGCAGCTTGGCGGCGGAGAGCTATGGCTACACCTTC.

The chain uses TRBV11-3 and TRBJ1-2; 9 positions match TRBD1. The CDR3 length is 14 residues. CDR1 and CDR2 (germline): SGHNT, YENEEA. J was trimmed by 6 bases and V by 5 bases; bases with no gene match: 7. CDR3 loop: CASSITGTGNGYTF. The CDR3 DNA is TGTGCCAGCAGCATAACCGGGACAGGGAATGGCTACACCTTC.

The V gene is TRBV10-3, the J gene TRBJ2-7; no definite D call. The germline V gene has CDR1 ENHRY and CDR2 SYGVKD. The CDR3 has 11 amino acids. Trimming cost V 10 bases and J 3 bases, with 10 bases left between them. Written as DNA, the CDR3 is TGTGCCACAGACAACGACTACGAGCAGTACTTC. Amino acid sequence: CATDNDYEQYF.

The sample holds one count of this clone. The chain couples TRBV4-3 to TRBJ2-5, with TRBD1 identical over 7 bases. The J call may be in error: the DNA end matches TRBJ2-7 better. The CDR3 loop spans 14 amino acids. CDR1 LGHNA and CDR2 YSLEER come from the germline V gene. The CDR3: CASSQGQGSYEQYF. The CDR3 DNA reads TGCGCCAGCAGCCAAGGACAGGGCTCCTACGAGCAGTACTTC.

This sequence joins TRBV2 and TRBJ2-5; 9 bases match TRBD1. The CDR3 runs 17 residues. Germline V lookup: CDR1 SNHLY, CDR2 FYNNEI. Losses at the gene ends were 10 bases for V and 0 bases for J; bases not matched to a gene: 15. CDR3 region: CATASGQGTLYQETQYF. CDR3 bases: TGTGCCACCGCCTCCGGACAGGGGACCCTGTACCAAGAGACCCAGTACTTC.

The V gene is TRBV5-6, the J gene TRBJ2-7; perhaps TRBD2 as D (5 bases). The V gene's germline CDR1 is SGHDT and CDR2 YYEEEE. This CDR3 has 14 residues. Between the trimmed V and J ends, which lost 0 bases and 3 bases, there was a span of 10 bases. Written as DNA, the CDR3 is TGTGCCAGCAGCTTGGGAGGGCGCGACTACGAGCAGTACTTC. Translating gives CASSLGGRDYEQYF.

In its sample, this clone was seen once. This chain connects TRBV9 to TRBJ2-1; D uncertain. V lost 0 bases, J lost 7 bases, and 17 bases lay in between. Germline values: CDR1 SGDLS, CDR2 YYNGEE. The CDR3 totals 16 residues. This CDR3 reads CASSVEVALNSNEQFF. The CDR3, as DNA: TGTGCCAGCAGCGTAGAGGTAGCATTAAACTCAAATGAGCAGTTCTTC.

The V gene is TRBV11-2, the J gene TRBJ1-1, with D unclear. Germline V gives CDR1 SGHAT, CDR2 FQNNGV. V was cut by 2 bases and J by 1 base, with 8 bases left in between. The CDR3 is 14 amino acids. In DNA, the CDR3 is TGTGCCAGCAGCTTAACACGGGGGAACACTGAAGCTTTCTTT. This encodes CASSLTRGNTEAFF.

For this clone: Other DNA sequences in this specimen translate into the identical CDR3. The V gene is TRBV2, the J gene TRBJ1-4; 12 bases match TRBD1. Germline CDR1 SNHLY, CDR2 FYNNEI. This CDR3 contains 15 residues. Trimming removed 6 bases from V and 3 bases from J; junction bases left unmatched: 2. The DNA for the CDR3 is TGTGCCAGCAGGGGACAGGGGGCGCCTAATGAAAAACTGTTTTTT. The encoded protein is CASRGQGAPNEKLFF. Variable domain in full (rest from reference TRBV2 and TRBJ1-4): EPEVTQTPSHQVTQMGQEVILRCVPISNHLYFYWYRQILGQKVEFLVSFYNNEISEKSEIFDDQFSVERPDGSNFTLKIRSTKLEDSAMYFCASRGQGAPNEKLFFGSGTQLSVL.

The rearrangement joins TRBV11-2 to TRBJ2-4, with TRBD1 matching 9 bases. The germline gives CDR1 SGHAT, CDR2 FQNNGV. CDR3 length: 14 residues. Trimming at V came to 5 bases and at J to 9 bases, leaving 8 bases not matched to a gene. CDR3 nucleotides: TGTGCCAGCAGCATAAGTAGGACAGGGGTCATTCAGTACTTC. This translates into CASSISRTGVIQYF. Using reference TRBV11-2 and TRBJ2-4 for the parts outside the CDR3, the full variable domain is EAGVAQSPRYKIIEKRQSVAFWCNPISGHATLYWYQQILGQGPKLLIQFQNNGVVDDSQLPKDRFSAERLKGVDSTLKIQPAKLEDSAVYLCASSISRTGVIQYFGAGTRLSVL.

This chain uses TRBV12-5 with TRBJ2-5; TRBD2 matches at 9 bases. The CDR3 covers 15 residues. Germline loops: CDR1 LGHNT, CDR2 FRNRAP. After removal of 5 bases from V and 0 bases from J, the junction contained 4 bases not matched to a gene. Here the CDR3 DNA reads TGTGCTAGTGGTCTTAGCGGGGGTTACCAAGAGACCCAGTACTTC. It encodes CASGLSGGYQETQYF.

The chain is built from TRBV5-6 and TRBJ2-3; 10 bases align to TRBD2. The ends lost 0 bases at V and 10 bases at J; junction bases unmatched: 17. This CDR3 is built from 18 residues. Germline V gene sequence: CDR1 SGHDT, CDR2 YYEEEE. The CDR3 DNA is TGTGCCAGCAGCTTGGCCGGATCCCCGAGACAGCGGGGGGGCTCGCAGTATTTT. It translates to CASSLAGSPRQRGGSQYF.

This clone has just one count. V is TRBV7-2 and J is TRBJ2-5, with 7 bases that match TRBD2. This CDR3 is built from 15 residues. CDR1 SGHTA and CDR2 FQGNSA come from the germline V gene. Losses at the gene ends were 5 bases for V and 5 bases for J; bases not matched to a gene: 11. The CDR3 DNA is TGTGCCAGCAGCCAACAATCGCGGGAGTGGGAGACCCAGTACTTC. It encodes CASSQQSREWETQYF.